This T cell receptor (beta chain) was documented in a study of shared clonotypes between healthy human individuals. Looking at the study overall: Per donor, CD8 memory used one plate, CD8 naive used two, CD4 memory used three and CD4 naive used three.

Genomic DNA belonging to each subset was distributed in equal measure over several immunoSEQ plates. The table came from immunoSEQ multiplex PCR; TCRdb's copy has only in-frame clones and leaves some out. This table has fewer than 1.4 million clones, around 78% appearing once. Trimming removed 5 bases at V and 4 bases at J, with 17 bases between. The CDR3 covers 16 residues. The germline V gene has CDR1 PRHDT and CDR2 FYEKMQ (reference sequence). Study-wide points: The study's rarefaction showed incomplete sorted-subset sequencing despite large depth. Generation probabilities were higher for clonotypes shared across all four sorted-subset donors than for unshared ones.

As concerns this clone: The antigen remains undetermined.

The source of this sequence is a man younger than 30 in good health. Some clones in this sample may be carry-over from other donors' samples. V gene TRBV13 combines with J gene TRBJ2-2, with D tentatively TRBD2 (5 bases). Sequencing was performed on memory CD4+ T cells from PBMCs. Subset given: CD45RA-negative fraction. CDR3 in amino acids: CASSSSQRGSTGELFF. CDR3 DNA sequence: TGTGCCAGCAGCAGCTCCCAGCGAGGGAGCACCGGGGAGCTGTTTTTT.